This is a list of T cell receptor beta chains from one sample in a study of blood T cell repertoires in COVID-19. The assay was immunoSEQ multiplex PCR, and TCRdb's table has in-frame clones only and misses some. The sample lists 200,000 to 250,000 clones, 80% to 90% seen once, with 15% to 20% in the top ten. The sequenced material came from peripheral blood. Every receptor here comes from a woman older than 75 with active or convalescent COVID-19. CDR3s include the opening cysteine and the closing phenylalanine or tryptophan. D genes are given only for firm matches. Size values are once, few and many counts, or a class for expanded clones, and some rows have none.

D gene: TRBD1
J gene: TRBJ2-1
clone size: NA
V gene: TRBV19
CDR3 protein: CASSFRGFSSYNEQFF
CDR3 DNA: TGTGCCAGTAGTTTCAGGGGGTTCAGCTCCTACAATGAGCAGTTCTTC

D gene: NA
J gene: TRBJ1-2
clone size: NA
V gene: TRBV9
CDR3 protein: CASSVGSGTNYGYTF
CDR3 DNA: TGTGCCAGCAGCGTAGGTTCAGGGACTAACTATGGCTACACCTTC

D gene: NA
J gene: TRBJ2-3
clone size: NA
V gene: TRBV27
CDR3 protein: CASNEGFTDTQYF
CDR3 DNA: TGTGCCTCTAATGAGGGATTCACAGATACGCAGTATTTT

D gene: TRBD1
J gene: TRBJ2-1
clone size: NA
V gene: TRBV5-5
CDR3 protein: CASSPSGQGGNEQFF
CDR3 DNA: TGTGCCAGCAGCCCCTCCGGACAGGGGGGGAATGAGCAGTTCTTC

D gene: NA
J gene: TRBJ2-3
clone size: NA
V gene: TRBV7-3
CDR3 protein: CASSLEGGTQYF
CDR3 DNA: TGTGCCAGCAGCTTAGAGGGAGGCACGCAGTATTTT

D gene: TRBD1
J gene: TRBJ2-3
clone size: NA
V gene: TRBV19
CDR3 protein: CASSISGQGADTQYF
CDR3 DNA: TGTGCCAGTAGTATATCTGGACAGGGCGCAGATACGCAGTATTTT

D gene: TRBD2
J gene: TRBJ2-5
clone size: NA
V gene: TRBV2
CDR3 protein: CASSERLAGGSETQYF
CDR3 DNA: TGTGCCAGCAGTGAACGACTAGCGGGAGGTTCGGAGACCCAGTACTTC

D gene: TRBD1
J gene: TRBJ1-1
clone size: NA
V gene: TRBV28
CDR3 protein: CASSSRGRYTEAFF
CDR3 DNA: TGTGCCAGCAGCTCCAGGGGGCGATACACTGAAGCTTTCTTT

D gene: NA
J gene: TRBJ1-1
clone size: NA
V gene: TRBV5-1
CDR3 protein: CASSLALGALGNTEAFF
CDR3 DNA: TGCGCCAGCAGCTTGGCTCTGGGGGCGCTTGGGAACACTGAAGCTTTCTTT

D gene: TRBD1
J gene: TRBJ1-2
clone size: NA
V gene: TRBV5-6
CDR3 protein: CASSSTGGYGYTF
CDR3 DNA: TGTGCCAGCAGCTCGACAGGGGGCTATGGCTACACCTTC

D gene: TRBD1
J gene: TRBJ2-1
clone size: NA
V gene: TRBV6-5
CDR3 protein: CASSYSTGRGYNEQFF
CDR3 DNA: TGTGCCAGCAGTTACTCGACAGGGAGAGGGTACAATGAGCAGTTCTTC

D gene: NA
J gene: TRBJ2-1
clone size: NA
V gene: TRBV4-1
CDR3 protein: CASRLWENYNEQFF
CDR3 DNA: TGCGCCAGCAGATTGTGGGAGAACTACAATGAGCAGTTCTTC

D gene: NA
J gene: TRBJ1-2
clone size: NA
V gene: TRBV27
CDR3 protein: CASSFQSTGGYNGYTF
CDR3 DNA: TGTGCCAGCAGTTTCCAGTCTACAGGTGGTTACAATGGCTACACCTTC

D gene: TRBD2
J gene: TRBJ2-5
clone size: NA
V gene: TRBV7-2
CDR3 protein: CASSLPDSGSLETQYF
CDR3 DNA: TGTGCCAGCAGCTTACCGGATAGCGGGAGTTTGGAGACCCAGTACTTC

D gene: NA
J gene: TRBJ2-4
clone size: NA
V gene: TRBV11-3
CDR3 protein: CASSTITGGAYF
CDR3 DNA: TGTGCCAGCAGCACCATTACAGGGGGGGCGTACTTC

D gene: NA
J gene: TRBJ1-3
clone size: NA
V gene: TRBV29-1
CDR3 protein: CSVRAGNTIYF
CDR3 DNA: TGCAGCGTACGAGCTGGAAACACCATATATTTT

D gene: NA
J gene: TRBJ2-5
clone size: few
V gene: TRBV10-3
CDR3 protein: CAISEPRNPETQYF
CDR3 DNA: TGTGCCATCAGTGAGCCGAGGAATCCAGAGACCCAGTACTTC

D gene: TRBD1
J gene: TRBJ1-2
clone size: few
V gene: TRBV7-2
CDR3 protein: CASSREDRGNYGYTF
CDR3 DNA: TGTGCCAGCAGCCGGGAGGACAGGGGGAACTATGGCTACACCTTC

D gene: TRBD2
J gene: TRBJ2-3
clone size: NA
V gene: TRBV7-3
CDR3 protein: CASSPQSGGVVDTQYF
CDR3 DNA: TGTGCCAGCAGCCCCCAGTCTGGGGGGGTGGTAGATACGCAGTATTTT

D gene: NA
J gene: TRBJ1-1
clone size: NA
V gene: TRBV19
CDR3 protein: CASSITGEAFF
CDR3 DNA: TGTGCCAGTAGTATTACCGGGGAAGCTTTCTTT

D gene: NA
J gene: TRBJ1-1
clone size: NA
V gene: TRBV12-3/TRBV12-4
CDR3 protein: CASRPRGSGYAFF
CDR3 DNA: TGTGCCAGCAGACCCCGTGGGTCAGGGTATGCTTTCTTT

D gene: NA
J gene: TRBJ2-1
clone size: once
V gene: TRBV9
CDR3 protein: CASSPSGGPNSYNEQFF
CDR3 DNA: TGTGCCAGCAGCCCATCAGGGGGGCCGAACTCCTACAATGAGCAGTTCTTC

D gene: NA
J gene: TRBJ2-1
clone size: NA
V gene: TRBV7-2
CDR3 protein: CASRAGTAPYNEQFF
CDR3 DNA: TGTGCCAGCAGGGCCGGGACTGCCCCCTACAATGAGCAGTTCTTC

D gene: NA
J gene: TRBJ2-7
clone size: NA
V gene: TRBV11-3
CDR3 protein: CASSSRVLTPQYF
CDR3 DNA: TGTGCCAGCAGCTCCCGGGTCCTTACCCCGCAGTACTTC

D gene: NA
J gene: TRBJ2-3
clone size: NA
V gene: TRBV18
CDR3 protein: CASSPWSSGTTDTQYF
CDR3 DNA: TGTGCCAGCTCGCCTTGGAGTAGCGGAACCACAGATACGCAGTATTTT

D gene: NA
J gene: TRBJ2-3
clone size: NA
V gene: TRBV2
CDR3 protein: CSGKGWTDTQYF
CDR3 DNA: TGCTCCGGGAAAGGATGGACAGATACGCAGTATTTT

D gene: NA
J gene: TRBJ2-7
clone size: once
V gene: TRBV19
CDR3 protein: CASSIGQKNSYEQYF
CDR3 DNA: TGTGCCAGTAGTATAGGGCAGAAGAACTCCTACGAGCAGTACTTC

D gene: TRBD2
J gene: TRBJ2-3
clone size: NA
V gene: TRBV23-1
CDR3 protein: CASRAPGVAGTDTQYF
CDR3 DNA: TGCGCCAGCAGAGCCCCTGGGGTAGCGGGGACAGATACGCAGTATTTT

D gene: TRBD2
J gene: TRBJ2-5
clone size: NA
V gene: TRBV5-1
CDR3 protein: CASSLVPGGRETQYF
CDR3 DNA: TGCGCCAGCAGCTTGGTCCCGGGGGGGCGTGAGACCCAGTACTTC

D gene: NA
J gene: TRBJ1-1
clone size: NA
V gene: TRBV7-9
CDR3 protein: CASSLGGLFTEAFF
CDR3 DNA: TGTGCCAGCAGCCTAGGAGGGCTTTTCACTGAAGCTTTCTTT

D gene: NA
J gene: TRBJ1-1
clone size: NA
V gene: TRBV11-1
CDR3 protein: CASSPHAGEVNTEAFF
CDR3 DNA: TGTGCCAGCAGCCCACATGCGGGGGAAGTTAACACTGAAGCTTTCTTT

D gene: NA
J gene: TRBJ2-1
clone size: NA
V gene: TRBV7-2
CDR3 protein: CASSLGRNNEQFF
CDR3 DNA: TGTGCCAGCAGCTTAGGGCGGAACAATGAGCAGTTCTTC

D gene: NA
J gene: TRBJ2-3
clone size: NA
V gene: TRBV18
CDR3 protein: CASSPPGGADTQYF
CDR3 DNA: TGTGCCAGCTCACCACCGGGAGGTGCGGATACGCAGTATTTT

D gene: NA
J gene: TRBJ1-6
clone size: NA
V gene: TRBV7-2
CDR3 protein: CASSLALEGNSPLHF
CDR3 DNA: TGTGCCAGCAGCTTAGCGCTGGAGGGTAATTCACCCCTCCACTTT

D gene: NA
J gene: TRBJ1-6
clone size: NA
V gene: TRBV21-1
CDR3 protein: CASRDTLRNLNSPLHF
CDR3 DNA: TGTGCCAGCCGGGACACACTGAGAAACCTGAATTCACCCCTCCACTTT

D gene: TRBD1
J gene: TRBJ1-3
clone size: few
V gene: TRBV6-6
CDR3 protein: CASSLQGARGNTIYF
CDR3 DNA: TGTGCCAGCAGTCTTCAGGGGGCGCGGGGAAACACCATATATTTT

D gene: TRBD1
J gene: TRBJ1-2
clone size: NA
V gene: TRBV5-1
CDR3 protein: CASSFTGDYGYTF
CDR3 DNA: TGCGCCAGCAGCTTTACAGGGGACTATGGCTACACCTTC

D gene: NA
J gene: TRBJ2-7
clone size: NA
V gene: TRBV15
CDR3 protein: CATSRPPAGTYEQYF
CDR3 DNA: TGTGCCACCAGCAGACCACCGGCGGGTACCTACGAGCAGTACTTC

D gene: TRBD2
J gene: TRBJ2-7
clone size: NA
V gene: TRBV6-5
CDR3 protein: CASSRTSGTYEQYF
CDR3 DNA: TGTGCCAGCAGCCGGACTAGCGGGACCTACGAGCAGTACTTC

D gene: TRBD1
J gene: TRBJ1-5
clone size: NA
V gene: TRBV5-5
CDR3 protein: CASSSGQGNQPQHF
CDR3 DNA: TGTGCCAGCAGCTCCGGACAGGGCAATCAGCCCCAGCATTTT

D gene: NA
J gene: TRBJ2-2
clone size: many
V gene: TRBV5-1
CDR3 protein: CASSLVRGGTGELFF
CDR3 DNA: TGCGCCAGCAGCTTGGTCAGGGGCGGCACCGGGGAGCTGTTTTTT

D gene: NA
J gene: TRBJ1-1
clone size: NA
V gene: TRBV7-3
CDR3 protein: CASSTGQPNTEAFF
CDR3 DNA: TGTGCCAGCAGCACCGGACAGCCTAACACTGAAGCTTTCTTT

D gene: TRBD1
J gene: TRBJ2-7
clone size: once
V gene: TRBV30
CDR3 protein: CAWSVYPGTARTYEQYF
CDR3 DNA: TGTGCCTGGAGTGTTTACCCGGGGACAGCTCGAACCTACGAGCAGTACTTC

D gene: NA
J gene: TRBJ1-1
clone size: NA
V gene: TRBV29-1
CDR3 protein: CSAPGGTEAFF
CDR3 DNA: TGCAGCGCCCCGGGAGGCACTGAAGCTTTCTTT

D gene: TRBD1
J gene: TRBJ2-2
clone size: NA
V gene: TRBV9
CDR3 protein: CASSRTGQVVAGELFF
CDR3 DNA: TGTGCCAGCAGCCGAACGGGACAGGTTGTCGCCGGGGAGCTGTTTTTT

D gene: TRBD1
J gene: TRBJ2-7
clone size: few
V gene: TRBV4-3
CDR3 protein: CASSLTGTGTNEQYF
CDR3 DNA: TGCGCCAGCAGCCTAACCGGGACAGGGACAAACGAGCAGTACTTC

D gene: TRBD2
J gene: TRBJ2-1
clone size: NA
V gene: TRBV20-1
CDR3 protein: CSASNPGGTYNEQFF
CDR3 DNA: TGCAGTGCTAGTAATCCGGGAGGAACCTACAATGAGCAGTTCTTC

D gene: NA
J gene: TRBJ1-1
clone size: once
V gene: TRBV18
CDR3 protein: CASSQGEDTEAFF
CDR3 DNA: TGTGCCAGCTCACAGGGAGAGGACACTGAAGCTTTCTTT